These T cell receptor beta chains were read from a single sample in a study of cytomegalovirus exposure and HLA in healthy donors. TCRdb's copy holds only in-frame clones and misses some; the assay was immunoSEQ multiplex PCR. The sample holds about 110,000 clones; approximately 82% are singletons and the top ten take 22%. Input material: PBMCs. These TCRs come from a man aged 30 to 39 in good health and CMV-seropositive. Each CDR3 is given with its conserved first and last residue. A D gene is named only where the DNA matches it firmly. Size values are once, few and many counts, or a class for expanded clones, and some rows have none.

CDR3aa,CDR3nt,v_gene,abundance,d_gene,j_gene
CASSVQGRGLGTEAFF,TGTGCCAGCAGCGTGCAGGGGAGGGGTTTGGGCACTGAAGCTTTCTTT,TRBV7-3,NA,NA,TRBJ1-1
CASSQTGYGYTF,TGTGCCAGCAGCCAGACAGGGTATGGCTACACCTTC,TRBV28,few,TRBD1,TRBJ1-2
CASSPRGIGAGETQETQYF,TGTGCCAGCAGCCCCAGAGGTATTGGGGCGGGGGAGACCCAAGAGACCCAGTACTTC,TRBV11-3,NA,TRBD2,TRBJ2-5
CASNRHAGNTGELFF,TGTGCCAGCAACAGACATGCGGGGAACACCGGGGAGCTGTTTTTT,TRBV7-9,NA,NA,TRBJ2-2
CASSVDPGTSGNTIYF,TGTGCCAGCAGCGTAGATCCAGGAACCTCTGGAAACACCATATATTTT,TRBV9,NA,NA,TRBJ1-3
CASSQGLQTGLGYTF,TGTGCCAGCAGCCAAGGGCTGCAGACAGGGTTGGGCTACACCTTC,TRBV4-2,NA,TRBD1,TRBJ1-2
CASSGTGDSDTQYF,TGTGCCAGCAGCGGGACAGGGGACTCAGATACGCAGTATTTT,TRBV6-1,NA,TRBD1,TRBJ2-3
CASSPVGQGSYNEQFF,TGTGCCAGCAGCCCTGTCGGACAGGGCTCCTACAATGAGCAGTTCTTC,TRBV4-2,few,TRBD1,TRBJ2-1
CASLPTSDSNQPQHF,TGTGCCAGCCTGCCCACTTCCGATAGCAATCAGCCCCAGCATTTT,TRBV6-1,NA,NA,TRBJ1-5
CASSPPNEETQYF,TGTGCCAGCTCACCACCGAATGAGGAGACCCAGTACTTC,TRBV18,NA,NA,TRBJ2-5
CASSFQRGGYEQYF,TGTGCCAGCAGCTTCCAGCGGGGGGGTTACGAGCAGTACTTC,TRBV7-2,NA,TRBD2,TRBJ2-7
CASSYDGDKNSYEQYF,TGTGCCAGCAGTTACGATGGGGACAAAAACTCCTACGAGCAGTACTTC,TRBV6-6,NA,NA,TRBJ2-7
CASSITRTANYGYTF,TGTGCCAGTAGTATAACACGGACAGCGAACTATGGCTACACCTTC,TRBV19,NA,NA,TRBJ1-2
CASSVVVRGTGELFF,TGTGCCAGCAGTGTAGTAGTGCGGGGCACCGGGGAGCTGTTTTTT,TRBV2,NA,NA,TRBJ2-2
CASSLRSQNYGYTF,TGTGCCAGCAGTTTAAGATCACAGAACTATGGCTACACCTTC,TRBV28,NA,NA,TRBJ1-2